The 27 T cell receptor beta chains presented below share a single source sample, sequenced in a study of blood T cell repertoires in COVID-19. The method was immunoSEQ multiplex PCR; TCRdb's version includes in-frame clones alone and lacks a portion of them. The table records approximately 260,000 clones, nearly 90% of them present only once. Sequencing was carried out using peripheral blood. These receptors originate from a woman aged 40 to 50 who had recovered from COVID-19.

The chain is built from TRBV19 and TRBJ1-1; 11 bases are shared with TRBD1. The CDR3 runs to 15 residues. The V segment lost 7 bases and the J segment 4 bases; nucleotides outside the gene matches: 8. Germline V gene data show CDR1 as LNHDA and CDR2 as SQIVND (reference sequence). The CDR3 nucleotides read TGTGCCAGTACCAAAGGACAGGGGGCGCCCACTGAAGCTTTCTTT. Translating it yields CASTKGQGAPTEAFF.

The chain has TRBV18 and TRBJ2-2, with D unresolved. CDR1 is KGHSH and CDR2 is LQKENI in the germline V gene. The V end lost 3 bases, the J end lost 2 bases, and 7 bases lay between the germline ends. The CDR3 has 14 residues. The DNA of the CDR3 is TGTGCCAGCTCACCGAACACCAACACCGGGGAGCTGTTTTTT. Its protein is CASSPNTNTGELFF.

The V call is TRBV7-9, the J call TRBJ2-3, with 8 nucleotides matching TRBD1. The trim removed 3 bases at V and 1 base at J, leaving 3 bases unmatched. CDR3 size: 15 residues. Germline assignment: CDR1 SEHNR and CDR2 FQNEAQ (reference sequence). CDR3: CASSFSGQGTDTQYF. CDR3 sequence (DNA): TGTGCCAGCAGCTTTTCGGGACAGGGCACAGATACGCAGTATTTT.

This clone was seen just once. The chain recombines TRBV2 with TRBJ1-5; a possible D gene is TRBD1 (5 bases). Germline CDR1 SNHLY, CDR2 FYNNEI. Trimming removed 3 bases at V and 4 bases at J, with 16 bases between. This CDR3 has 16 residues. The CDR3: CASSDGRDWGNQPQHF. The CDR3 DNA follows: TGTGCCAGCAGTGATGGCAGGGACTGGGGTAATCAGCCCCAGCATTTT. Variable domain in full (rest from reference TRBV2 and TRBJ1-5): EPEVTQTPSHQVTQMGQEVILRCVPISNHLYFYWYRQILGQKVEFLVSFYNNEISEKSEIFDDQFSVERPDGSNFTLKIRSTKLEDSAMYFCASSDGRDWGNQPQHFGDGTRLSIL.

The CDR3 protein is CSGRSGLAGDHSEQFF. The CDR3 nucleotides are TGCAGCGGACGGTCCGGTCTAGCGGGAGACCACAGTGAGCAGTTCTTC. The J gene is TRBJ2-1, the V gene TRBV29-1, with 10 bases identical to TRBD2. With V trimmed by 7 bases and J by 9 bases, 18 bases remained unmatched. Germline V CDR1 and CDR2: SQVTM, ANQGSEA. CDR3 length equals 16 residues.

The rearrangement links TRBV10-3 to TRBJ1-4; possibly TRBD1 for D (6 bases). CDR1 and CDR2 from the germline V gene are ENHRY and SYGVKD. The V end lost 8 bases, the J end lost 3 bases, and 10 bases lay between the germline ends. The CDR3 contains 13 residues. CDR3: CAIQGRPNEKLFF. As DNA, the CDR3 is TGTGCCATCCAGGGGCGACCTAATGAAAAACTGTTTTTT.

The genes are TRBV11-3 and TRBJ2-5; 13 nucleotides agree with TRBD2. This CDR3 has 16 residues. V lost 4 bases, J lost 6 bases, and 8 bases stayed unmatched. The germline V gene encodes CDR1 SGHNT and CDR2 YENEEA. The DNA for the CDR3 is TGTGCCAGCAGCTCGGGACTAGCGGGAAGTTTAAAGACCCAGTACTTC. This encodes CASSSGLAGSLKTQYF.

DNA for the CDR3: TGTGCCAGCAGTCCGGACAGGGACAATCAGCCCCAGCATTTT. Its protein is CASSPDRDNQPQHF. V gene TRBV6-6 combines with J gene TRBJ1-5; 8 bases match TRBD1. Unmatched junction bases numbered 3, after V lost 5 bases and J lost 3 bases. The CDR3 runs 14 residues. The germline V gene has CDR1 MNHNY and CDR2 SVGAGI (reference sequence).

The V gene is TRBV7-3, the J gene TRBJ1-5; D unclear. This CDR3 has 13 amino acids. Germline CDR1 is SGHTA and CDR2 is FQGTGA. V was clipped by 4 bases and J by 5 bases, with 9 bases between them. The CDR3 sequence is CASSSDGYQPQHF. CDR3 DNA sequence: TGTGCCAGCAGCTCAGACGGGTATCAGCCCCAGCATTTT.

This chain connects TRBV9 to TRBJ2-1; no firm D call. The CDR3 extends over 15 amino acids. Trimming took off 3 bases at V and 0 bases at J, with 10 bases between the two ends. The germline CDR1 and CDR2 sequences are SGDLS and YYNGEE. CDR3 sequence: CASSADIGSYNEQFF. CDR3 DNA sequence: TGTGCCAGCAGCGCCGACATTGGCTCCTACAATGAGCAGTTCTTC.

This sequence joins TRBV7-9 and TRBJ1-2, with TRBD1 matching 8 bases. Per germline, CDR1 SEHNR and CDR2 FQNEAQ (reference sequence). The CDR3 contains 15 residues. Trimming took 5 bases from V and 0 from J; bases not matched to a gene: 5. CDR3 in DNA: TGTGCCAGCAGCAGACAGGGGACTTCTAACTATGGCTACACCTTC. It yields the protein CASSRQGTSNYGYTF.

The rearrangement uses TRBV19 and TRBJ2-3; no clear D. Germline assignment: CDR1 LNHDA and CDR2 SQIVND (reference sequence). Trimming took off 3 bases at V and 2 bases at J, with 6 bases between the two ends. The CDR3 is 13 amino acids. The CDR3, as DNA: TGTGCCAGTAGTATTCCCTACACAGATACGCAGTATTTT. Protein sequence: CASSIPYTDTQYF.

The chain is built from TRBV10-3 and TRBJ2-3; 9 nucleotides match TRBD2. Germline V gene sequence: CDR1 ENHRY, CDR2 SYGVKD. CDR3 size: 13 residues. J gave up 6 bases and V 10 bases, and 8 bases lay outside the gene matches. As DNA, the CDR3 is TGTGCCACAGCGGGGGGAGAGGGGGATACGCAGTATTTT. Translated, it gives CATAGGEGDTQYF.

The V and J genes are TRBV3-1 (or the pseudogene TRBV3-2) and TRBJ1-4; 8 bases match TRBD1. V lost 4 bases to trimming and J lost 9 bases; unmatched junction nucleotides: 4. CDR3 size: 13 residues. CDR1 and CDR2 from the germline V gene are LGHDT and YNNKEL (reference sequence). DNA for the CDR3: TGTGCCAGCAGCCCCGGACAGGGTAAAAAACTGTTTTTT. Residues: CASSPGQGKKLFF.

This clone was observed a handful of times. The CDR3 nucleotides read TGTGCCAGCAGCAGGACAGGCACCTCACCCCTCCACTTT. Translation: CASSRTGTSPLHF. V and J are TRBV14 and TRBJ1-6, with 7 bases identical to TRBD1. In germline, CDR1 is SGHDN, CDR2 FVKESK. The ends lost 5 bases at V and 10 bases at J; junction bases unmatched: 5. This CDR3 is 13 amino acids long.

This clone was picked up a small number of times. As DNA, the CDR3 is TGTGCCAGCAGCTTCGGACAGGGGTCCCTGGTCGAGCAGTACTTC. This gives the protein CASSFGQGSLVEQYF. The chain couples TRBV7-9 to TRBJ2-7, with 9 bases matching TRBD1. Germline assignment: CDR1 SEHNR and CDR2 FQNEAQ (reference sequence). V was pared by 3 bases and J by 6 bases, with 9 bases of the junction left unmatched. CDR3 length equals 15 residues.

This clone occurred once. This chain joins TRBV2 and TRBJ1-2; 11 bases line up with TRBD1. Trimming at V came to 6 bases and at J to 4 bases, leaving 1 base not matched to a gene. This CDR3 is built from 13 residues. From germline, CDR1 is SNHLY and CDR2 FYNNEI. In DNA, the CDR3 is TGTGCCAGCAGGGGGACAGGGGGCTATGGCTACACCTTC. This codes for CASRGTGGYGYTF.

The chain combines TRBV27 with TRBJ2-2; 8 bases are a match to TRBD2. The V and J ends lost 4 bases and 2 bases, in that order; junction bases with no gene match: 9. The germline gives CDR1 MNHEY, CDR2 SMNVEV (reference sequence). The CDR3 extends over 17 amino acids. CDR3 DNA sequence: TGTGCCAGCAGTTCGAGGTGGACTAGCCTCAACACCGGGGAGCTGTTTTTT. Its translation is CASSSRWTSLNTGELFF.

The chain combines TRBV19 with TRBJ1-2; 9 bases align to TRBD1. V lost 5 bases, J lost 8 bases, and 3 bases stayed unmatched. The germline V gene encodes CDR1 LNHDA and CDR2 SQIVND (reference sequence). The CDR3 is 12 residues long. The chain's CDR3 is CASSAGQGGYTF. DNA of the CDR3: TGTGCCAGTAGTGCCGGACAGGGGGGCTACACCTTC.

V is TRBV29-1 and J is TRBJ2-3; TRBD2 might be the D (5 bases). V was pared by 3 bases and J by 5 bases, with 12 bases between. The CDR3 is 13 amino acids. Looked up from germline, CDR1 is SQVTM and CDR2 is ANQGSEA. The CDR3 DNA reads as TGCAGCGTTGATATCCTAGCAGGAGATACGCAGTATTTT. This gives the protein CSVDILAGDTQYF.

The chain combines TRBV5-1 with TRBJ1-1; D perhaps matches TRBD1 (6 bases). V was trimmed by 4 bases and J by 1 base, leaving 11 bases between them. CDR1 is SGHRS and CDR2 is YFSETQ in the germline V gene. The CDR3 totals 14 residues. The CDR3 DNA sequence: TGCGCCAGCAGCACGGGACAACCGAACACTGAAGCTTTCTTT. Translating gives CASSTGQPNTEAFF.

Regarding this clone: The sample has other DNA sequences that encode this CDR3 too. The chain links TRBV14 to TRBJ2-7; 7 nucleotides align to TRBD1. After removal of 2 bases from V and 7 bases from J, the junction contained 11 bases not matched to a gene. Per germline, CDR1 SGHDN and CDR2 FVKESK. The CDR3 consists of 15 residues. Here the CDR3 DNA reads TGTGCCAGCAGCCAAAGCGGCGACAGGGTGAGAGAGCAGTACGTC. Translated: CASSQSGDRVREQYV.

The chain couples TRBV18 to TRBJ2-2, with D perhaps matching TRBD1 (6 bases). Germline CDR1 KGHSH, CDR2 LQKENI. V lost 4 bases and J lost 0, with 9 bases in between. CDR3 size: 15 residues. CDR3: CASSQGQSNTGELFF. The CDR3 coding sequence is TGTGCCAGCTCACAAGGACAGTCGAACACCGGGGAGCTGTTTTTT.

V is TRBV7-3 and J is TRBJ2-3, with TRBD2 matching over 11 bases. The V gene end was trimmed by 5 bases and the J gene end by 2 bases; junction bases not matched to a gene: 6. Germline lookup yields CDR1 SGHTA and CDR2 FQGTGA. CDR3 length equals 16 residues. CDR3 nucleotides: TGTGCCAGCAGCCTTGGGACTAGCGGTAACACAGATACGCAGTATTTT. Its protein is CASSLGTSGNTDTQYF.

The V gene is TRBV28, the J gene TRBJ2-7, with D unclear. V lost 2 bases and J 10 bases, leaving 12 bases between the germline ends. Germline V CDR1 and CDR2: MDHEN, SYDVKM. The CDR3 contains 12 residues. The CDR3 here is CASSLASGGQYF. The DNA for the CDR3 is TGTGCCAGCAGTTTAGCATCTGGCGGTCAGTACTTC.

The chain links TRBV2 to TRBJ2-7; D is perhaps TRBD2 (6 bases). With 2 bases removed from V and 6 bases from J, the gap between germline ends came to 14 bases. The CDR3 consists of 14 residues. Germline CDR1 reads SNHLY; CDR2 reads FYNNEI. CDR3 sequence: CASSENGVGGEQYV. The DNA of the CDR3 is TGTGCCAGCAGTGAAAACGGAGTGGGGGGCGAGCAGTACGTC.

This sequence joins TRBV3-1 (or the pseudogene TRBV3-2) and TRBJ2-2; TRBD2 matches 12 bases. This CDR3 region has 17 residues. Trimming at V came to 1 base and at J to 0 bases, leaving 0 bases not matched to a gene. Germline CDR1 is LGHDT and CDR2 is YNNKEL (reference sequence). CDR3 nucleotides: TGTGCCAGCAGCCAAGCTAGCGGGAGGGCGAACACCGGGGAGCTGTTTTTT. It yields the protein CASSQASGRANTGELFF.